Below are 30 T cell receptor beta chains sequenced from a single sample in a study of CD8+CD57+ T cells in acquired aplastic anemia. TCR beta VDJ combinations and CDR3 sequences were profiled from genomic DNA. TCRdb re-analysed the reads in MiXCR, keeping a single row per CDR3 protein. Here the sample spans 400,000 to 450,000 distinct CDR3 sequences, 60% to 80% being singletons. What was sequenced was sorted CD4+, CD8+, or CD8+CD57+ T cells (not recorded which) from PBMCs. The receptors shown here come from a human donor in good health, serving as a control.

The V and J genes are TRBV7-9 and TRBJ2-7, with unresolved D. Germline lookup yields CDR1 SEHNR and CDR2 FQNEAQ (reference sequence). Trimming removed 3 bases from V and 12 bases from J, with 21 bases in between. The length of the CDR3 is 14 residues. The CDR3 protein is CASSLGTVTEKLYF. The CDR3, as DNA: TGTGCCAGCAGCTTGGGCACCGTCACCGAAAAACTGTACTTC.

The chain is built from TRBV6-1 and TRBJ2-7; TRBD2 matches 8 bases. The germline V gene encodes CDR1 MNHNS and CDR2 SASEGT. V was pared by 10 bases and J by 5 bases, with 16 bases of the junction left unmatched. There are 15 residues in the CDR3. The CDR3 sequence is CAIGGGTPSDNEQYF. CDR3 nucleotide sequence: TGTGCCATCGGGGGGGGGACACCCTCGGACAACGAGCAGTACTTC.

The genes are TRBV6-5 and TRBJ2-3; 12 positions agree with TRBD2. This CDR3 is 14 amino acids long. The germline V gene has CDR1 MNHEY and CDR2 SVGAGI. Trimming removed 6 bases from V and 7 bases from J; junction bases left unmatched: 5. The CDR3 sequence is CASSLAGGRNTQYF. CDR3 coding DNA: TGTGCCAGCAGCCTAGCGGGAGGGAGAAATACGCAGTATTTT.

This clonotype was found many times. V and J are TRBV6-6 and TRBJ1-2; D might be TRBD1 (6 bases). The germline CDR1 and CDR2 sequences are MNHNY and SVGAGI (reference sequence). The CDR3 sequence is 16 residues long. The ends were cut back, 0 bases at V and 3 bases at J, with 14 bases in the middle. The CDR3 sequence: CASSYSRGGGYYGYTF. CDR3 in DNA: TGTGCCAGCAGTTACTCGAGGGGAGGGGGGTACTATGGCTACACCTTC.

With regard to this clonotype: The conserved phenylalanine or tryptophan normally closing the CDR3 is absent here, so this likely arose from a read error. The DNA is left out, because the CDR3 cannot be placed on it with certainty; the CDR3 is given as TCRdb lists it. V gene TRBV2 combines with J gene TRBJ2-2; no DNA check was done on the table's D call, TRBD2. The CDR3 has 15 amino acids, counting both end residues. Germline assignment: CDR1 SNHLY and CDR2 FYNNEI. CDR3 amino acids: CASSETELLRAVLRA.

This clonotype has a count of ten or more. The rearrangement links TRBV20-1 to TRBJ2-4; 10 bases align to TRBD2. There are 14 residues in the CDR3. Germline assignment: CDR1 DFQATT and CDR2 SNEGSKA (reference sequence). V was clipped by 3 bases and J by 14 bases; unmatched bases: 13. The CDR3 DNA is TGCAGTGCTAGTGCAAGCGGGGGGGCCGTTGGGAAGTACTTC. Translated, it gives CSASASGGAVGKYF.

This clonotype was detected only a few times. The V call is TRBV10-1, the J call TRBJ2-1; the D call may be TRBD1 or TRBD2 (6 bases each). V shed 3 bases and J shed 7 bases, with 16 bases lying between them. Per the germline V gene, CDR1 is WNHNN and CDR2 is SYGVQD (reference sequence). The CDR3 is 15 amino acids. The CDR3 nucleotides read TGCGCCAGCAGTGAATCGAGGGGGGCCGAAAATGAGCAGTTCTTC. This encodes CASSESRGAENEQFF.

This clonotype occurred many times. The chain links TRBV12-5 to TRBJ1-6; TRBD1 aligns across 9 bases. This CDR3 comprises 13 residues. The J segment lost 10 bases and the V segment lost 2 bases, leaving 0 bases of the junction unmatched. Germline V CDR1 and CDR2: LGHNT, FRNRAP. CDR3 DNA: TGTGCTAGTGGTTTGACAGGGGGCTCACCCCTCCACTTT. This translates into CASGLTGGSPLHF. Full variable domain (remainder filled in from reference TRBV12-5 and TRBJ1-6): DARVTQTPRHKVTEMGQEVTMRCQPILGHNTVFWYRQTMMQGLELLAYFRNRAPLDDSGMPKDRFSAEMPDATLATLKIQPSEPRDSAVYFCASGLTGGSPLHFGNGTRLTVT.

In regard to this clonotype: The junction and the germline gene differ at one end; a read error may be behind it. The gene calls are TRBV5-1 and TRBJ1-2; 8 bases are shared with TRBD1. CDR1 SGHRS and CDR2 YFSETQ come from the germline V gene. The CDR3 extends over 15 amino acids. In DNA form, the CDR3 reads TGTGCCAGCAGCCCTAAACAGGGGGATGTCTATGGCTACACCTTC. This encodes CASSPKQGDVYGYTF. Drawing the rest from reference TRBV5-1 and TRBJ1-2, the complete variable domain is KAGVTQTPRYLIKTRGQQVTLSCSPISGHRSVSWYQQTPGQGLQFLFEYFSETQRNKGNFPGRFSGRQFSNSRSEMNVSTLELGDSALYLCASSPKQGDVYGYTFGSGTRLTVV.

This clonotype was seen more than once but under ten times. Possible read error: a much larger clone is one base away. This chain joins TRBV20-1 and TRBJ2-1; 9 bases are a match to TRBD2. The J segment lost 9 bases and the V segment lost 5 bases, leaving 14 bases of the junction unmatched. The CDR3 has 15 amino acids. In germline, CDR1 is DFQATT, CDR2 SNEGSKA (reference sequence). The CDR3 nucleotides read TGCAGTGCTCGGAAGACTAGCGGAGTCACAGGTGAGCAGTTCTTC. This encodes CSARKTSGVTGEQFF.

The chain has TRBV9 and TRBJ1-6; unclear D gene. Germline V CDR1 and CDR2: SGDLS, YYNGEE. The germline V and J ends were trimmed by 4 bases and 10 bases, with 24 bases remaining between them. The CDR3 runs 17 residues. As DNA, the CDR3 is TGTGCCAGCAGCTTGGAGACCAGCGGGCTAGGTAACTCACCCCTCCACTTT. Its protein product is CASSLETSGLGNSPLHF.

The chain recombines TRBV7-2 with TRBJ2-3; D remains ambiguous. Trimming took 4 bases from V and 15 from J, leaving 26 bases between them. Germline V lookup: CDR1 SGHTA, CDR2 FQGNSA. The CDR3 loop spans 15 amino acids. The CDR3 DNA reads TGTGCCAGCAGCTCGTCGAGGACCCAAGAGGCCCAGTACTATTTT. Translated: CASSSSRTQEAQYYF.

As regards this clonotype: At one end, the junction sequence differs from germline, possibly due to a read error. The rearrangement links TRBV5-5 to TRBJ1-6; D uncertain. The CDR3 runs to 15 residues. CDR1 is SGHKS and CDR2 is YYEKEE in the germline V gene (reference sequence). The CDR3, as DNA: TGTGCCAGCAGCTTGGGACTGAACTATGATTCACCCCTCCACTTT. This sequence encodes CASSLGLNYDSPLHF.

This sequence joins TRBV5-1 and TRBJ2-1; TRBD1 agrees at 11 bases. CDR1 is SGHRS and CDR2 is YFSETQ in the germline V gene. The CDR3 spans 15 residues. Trimming took 0 bases from V and 6 from J; bases not matched to a gene: 2. Here the CDR3 DNA reads TGCGCCAGCAGCTTGGAGGGACAGGGGGGCAATGAGCAGTTCTTC. Translation: CASSLEGQGGNEQFF.

Of note for this clonotype: Because the CDR3 is missing its conserved closing phenylalanine or tryptophan, this is likely a read error. The DNA is left out, because the CDR3 cannot be placed on it with certainty; the CDR3 is given as TCRdb lists it. The V and J genes are TRBV7-2 and TRBJ2-5; the D call of TRBD1 is as the table states it, not checked on the DNA. The CDR3 length equals 12 residues, ends included. Germline V CDR1 and CDR2: SGHTA, FQGNSA. The CDR3: CASSLDPGAGYT.

The chain uses TRBV6-2 or TRBV6-3 and TRBJ2-3; D perhaps matches TRBD2 (5 bases). V was trimmed by 4 bases and J by 6 bases, leaving 11 bases between them. This CDR3 is 13 amino acids long. In germline, CDR1 is MNHEY, CDR2 SVGEGT. The CDR3 DNA reads as TGTGCCAGCAGTTCTAAGCGGACGGATACGCAGTATTTT. Translating it yields CASSSKRTDTQYF.

The chain couples TRBV9 to TRBJ1-6; weak D call: TRBD1 (5 bases). The CDR3 loop spans 15 amino acids. The ends were cut back, 0 bases at V and 4 bases at J, with 8 bases in the middle. Per germline, CDR1 SGDLS and CDR2 YYNGEE. CDR3 sequence reads: CASSVEAGYNSPLHF. The CDR3 DNA reads as TGTGCCAGCAGCGTAGAGGCAGGGTATAATTCACCCCTCCACTTT.

V and J are TRBV20-1 and TRBJ2-3; the D gene could be TRBD1 or TRBD2 (5 bases each). Germline lookup yields CDR1 DFQATT and CDR2 SNEGSKA (reference sequence). V was clipped by 6 bases and J by 2 bases, with 12 bases between them. There are 13 residues in the CDR3. This chain's CDR3 is CSAGDRDTDTQYF. DNA for the CDR3: TGCAGTGCGGGGGACCGAGACACAGATACGCAGTATTTT.

The V call is TRBV20-1, the J call TRBJ2-7, with D uncertain. Germline lookup yields CDR1 DFQATT and CDR2 SNEGSKA (reference sequence). The CDR3 totals 13 residues. Trimming removed 6 bases from V and 9 bases from J, with 21 bases in between. CDR3 coding DNA: TGCAGTGCCCCAGCGATGTCGGATGCTTGGCAGTACTTC. Its translation: CSAPAMSDAWQYF.

The V and J genes are TRBV7-9 and TRBJ1-5; D perhaps matches TRBD1 (6 bases). The germline V gene has CDR1 SEHNR and CDR2 FQNEAQ (reference sequence). V was clipped by 5 bases and J by 0 bases, with 14 bases between them. This CDR3 is 16 amino acids long. The CDR3 DNA follows: TGTGCCAGCAGCCGAGGGGGGGGTTTTAGCAATCAGCCCCAGCATTTT. Translating it yields CASSRGGGFSNQPQHF.

This clonotype was counted at least ten times. This rearrangement joins TRBV10-3 to TRBJ1-1; no clear D. Germline V gene lookup returns CDR1 ENHRY and CDR2 SYGVKD. The CDR3 loop spans 12 amino acids. The V end lost 2 bases, the J end lost 2 bases, and 3 bases lay between the germline ends. The CDR3: CAISEANTEAFF. The CDR3 DNA follows: TGTGCCATCAGTGAGGCTAACACTGAAGCTTTCTTT.

On this clonotype itself: The germline gene is not matched at one end of the junction; a read error may be the cause. The V call is TRBV2, the J call TRBJ1-1, with D possibly matching TRBD1 (5 bases). The CDR3 loop spans 13 amino acids. Germline CDR1 and CDR2: SNHLY and FYNNEI. The CDR3 DNA follows: TGTGCCAGCAGTCGAAGCACGGACACCGAAGCTTTCTTT. It codes for CASSRSTDTEAFF. The full variable domain, with the rest looked up from reference TRBV2 and TRBJ1-1, is EPEVTQTPSHQVTQMGQEVILRCVPISNHLYFYWYRQILGQKVEFLVSFYNNEISEKSEIFDDQFSVERPDGSNFTLKIRSTKLEDSAMYFCASSRSTDTEAFFGQGTRLTVV.

The chain carries TRBV10-3 and TRBJ1-2, with 7 nucleotides matching TRBD1. The CDR3 is made up of 11 amino acids. CDR1 is ENHRY, CDR2 SYGVKD, per germline. CDR3 region: CAISGTDGYTF. Written as DNA, the CDR3 is TGTGCAATTTCGGGGACAGATGGCTACACCTTC.

The chain combines TRBV2 with TRBJ2-2; 7 nucleotides align to TRBD1. Germline assignment: CDR1 SNHLY and CDR2 FYNNEI. V trimming: 5 bases; J trimming: 16 bases; junction bases outside the gene matches: 16. The CDR3 length is 14 residues. CDR3 in amino acids: CASSSTGNTGDQFF. The CDR3 DNA reads as TGTGCCAGCAGTTCGACAGGGAACACCGGGGACCAGTTTTTT.

With respect to this clonotype: Given a much more abundant clone one base away, this may be a read error. V and J are TRBV10-3 and TRBJ1-1; D may be TRBD1 (5 bases). The CDR3 has 15 amino acids. Germline-derived CDR1 and CDR2 are ENHRY and SYGVKD. V lost 5 bases to trimming and J lost 1 base, with 14 bases between them. The CDR3 nucleotides are TGTGCCATCAGTTCGCACGGGACGAAGAACACTGAAGCTTTCTTT. It is translated as CAISSHGTKNTEAFF.

Here the CDR3 reads CSASATSGGWNEQFF. As DNA, the CDR3 is TGCAGTGCTAGTGCGACTAGCGGGGGGTGGAATGAGCAGTTCTTC. V usage is TRBV20-1 and J usage is TRBJ2-1; 13 bases fit TRBD2. V shed 3 bases and J 7 bases; nucleotides not matched to a gene: 6. The germline V gene has CDR1 DFQATT and CDR2 SNEGSKA (reference sequence). The CDR3 has 15 amino acids.

This rearrangement joins TRBV19 to TRBJ1-1; D gene unclear. Trimming left V 7 bases short and J 1 base short, with 10 bases between. CDR3 length equals 13 residues. Germline CDR1 and CDR2: LNHDA and SQIVND (reference sequence). CDR3 nucleotide sequence: TGTGCCAGTAACCGTCCAGCGAACACTGAAGCTTTCTTT. Translating gives CASNRPANTEAFF.

The chain links TRBV7-2 to TRBJ1-1, with 9 bases lining up with TRBD1. V shed 1 base, J shed 2 bases, and the junction held 8 bases outside the gene matches. Germline CDR1 and CDR2: SGHTA and FQGNSA. CDR3 length: 17 amino acids. The DNA of the CDR3 is TGTGCCAGCAGCTTAGTAGTGACAGGGGGGGTCAACACTGAAGCTTTCTTT. Its protein is CASSLVVTGGVNTEAFF.

As regards this clonotype: It is unclear where the CDR3 begins or ends on the DNA, so no DNA is shown, and the CDR3 is as TCRdb lists it. J is TRBJ1-6 and V is TRBV2. Per germline, CDR1 SNHLY and CDR2 FYNNEI. The CDR3 spans 14 amino acids, including both terminal residues. The CDR3 reads CASSQDGQAFFVHF.

This sequence joins TRBV7-8 and TRBJ2-7, with D tentatively TRBD1 (5 bases). This CDR3 region has 17 residues. Trimming stripped 1 base from V and 3 bases from J, with 19 bases between. Per the germline V gene, CDR1 is SGHVS and CDR2 is FQNEAQ. This CDR3 reads CASSLGLGEGYLYEQYF. The CDR3, as DNA: TGTGCCAGCAGCTTAGGATTAGGGGAAGGTTACCTCTACGAGCAGTACTTC.